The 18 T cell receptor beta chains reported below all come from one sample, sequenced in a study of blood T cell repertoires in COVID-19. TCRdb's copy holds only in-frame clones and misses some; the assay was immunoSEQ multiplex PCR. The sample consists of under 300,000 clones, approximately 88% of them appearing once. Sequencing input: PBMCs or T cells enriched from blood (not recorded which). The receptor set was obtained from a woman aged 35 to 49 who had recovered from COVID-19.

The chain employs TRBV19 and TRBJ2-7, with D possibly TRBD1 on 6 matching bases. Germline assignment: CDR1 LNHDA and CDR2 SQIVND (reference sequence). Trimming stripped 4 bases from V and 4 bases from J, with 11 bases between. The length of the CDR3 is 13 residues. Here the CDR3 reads CASSKRTVYEQYF. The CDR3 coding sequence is TGTGCCAGTAGTAAACGGACAGTATACGAGCAGTACTTC.

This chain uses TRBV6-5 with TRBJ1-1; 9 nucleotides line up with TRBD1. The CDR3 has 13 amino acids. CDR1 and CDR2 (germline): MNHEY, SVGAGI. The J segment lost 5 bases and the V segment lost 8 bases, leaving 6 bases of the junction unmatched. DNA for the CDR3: TGTGCCAGCGAATCGGGACAGGGAACTGAAGCTTTCTTT. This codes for CASESGQGTEAFF.

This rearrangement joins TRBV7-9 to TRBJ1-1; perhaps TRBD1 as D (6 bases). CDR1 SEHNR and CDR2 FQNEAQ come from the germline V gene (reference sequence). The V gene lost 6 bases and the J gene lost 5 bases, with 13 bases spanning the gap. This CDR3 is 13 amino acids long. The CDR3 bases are TGTGCCAGCAGTATACAGGGTGGAACTGAAGCTTTCTTT. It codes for CASSIQGGTEAFF.

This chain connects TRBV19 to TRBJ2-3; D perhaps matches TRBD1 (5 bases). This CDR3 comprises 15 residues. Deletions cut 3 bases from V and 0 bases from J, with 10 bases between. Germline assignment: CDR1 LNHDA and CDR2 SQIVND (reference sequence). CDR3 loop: CASSMRQGSTDTQYF. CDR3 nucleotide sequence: TGTGCCAGTAGTATGCGTCAGGGTAGCACAGATACGCAGTATTTT.

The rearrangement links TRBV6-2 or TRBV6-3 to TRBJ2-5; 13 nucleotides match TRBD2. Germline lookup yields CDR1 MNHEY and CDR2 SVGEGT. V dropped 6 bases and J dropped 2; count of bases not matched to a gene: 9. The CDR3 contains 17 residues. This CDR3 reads CASSPYGGLAGQETQYF. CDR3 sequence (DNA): TGTGCCAGCAGCCCCTACGGGGGACTAGCGGGACAAGAGACCCAGTACTTC.

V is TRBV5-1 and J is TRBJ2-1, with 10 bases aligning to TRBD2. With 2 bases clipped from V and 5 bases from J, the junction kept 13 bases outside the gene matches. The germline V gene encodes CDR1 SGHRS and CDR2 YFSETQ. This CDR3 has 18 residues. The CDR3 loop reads CASSFRNVTSGLNNEQFF. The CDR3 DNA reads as TGCGCCAGCAGCTTTAGGAATGTGACTAGCGGGCTTAACAATGAGCAGTTCTTC. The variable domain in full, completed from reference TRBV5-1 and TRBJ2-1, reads KAGVTQTPRYLIKTRGQQVTLSCSPISGHRSVSWYQQTPGQGLQFLFEYFSETQRNKGNFPGRFSGRQFSNSRSEMNVSTLELGDSALYLCASSFRNVTSGLNNEQFFGPGTRLTVL.

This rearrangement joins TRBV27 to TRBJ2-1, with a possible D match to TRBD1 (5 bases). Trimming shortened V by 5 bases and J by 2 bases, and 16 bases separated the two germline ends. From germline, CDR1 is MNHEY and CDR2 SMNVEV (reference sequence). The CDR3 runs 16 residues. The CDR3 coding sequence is TGTGCCAGCAGTGTAGGAAGGGGTCCCCCCTACAATGAGCAGTTCTTC. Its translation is CASSVGRGPPYNEQFF.

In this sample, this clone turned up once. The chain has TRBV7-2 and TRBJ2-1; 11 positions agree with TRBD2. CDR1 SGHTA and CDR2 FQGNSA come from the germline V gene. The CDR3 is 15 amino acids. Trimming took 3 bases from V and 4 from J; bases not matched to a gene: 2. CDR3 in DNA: TGTGCCAGCAGCTTTACTAGCGGGAGATACAATGAGCAGTTCTTC. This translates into CASSFTSGRYNEQFF.

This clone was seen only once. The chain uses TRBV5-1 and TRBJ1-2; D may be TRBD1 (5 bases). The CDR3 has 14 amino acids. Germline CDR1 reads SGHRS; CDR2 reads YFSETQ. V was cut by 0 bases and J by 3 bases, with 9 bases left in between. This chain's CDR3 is CASSLVVRDYGYTF. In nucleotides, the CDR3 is TGCGCCAGCAGCTTGGTGGTCAGGGACTATGGCTACACCTTC.

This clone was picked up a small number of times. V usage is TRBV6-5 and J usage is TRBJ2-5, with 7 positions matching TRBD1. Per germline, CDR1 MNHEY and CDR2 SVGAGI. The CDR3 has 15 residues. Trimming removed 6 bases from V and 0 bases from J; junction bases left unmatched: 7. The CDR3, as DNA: TGTGCCAGCAGCTCCGACAGGGTCTACCAAGAGACCCAGTACTTC. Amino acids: CASSSDRVYQETQYF.

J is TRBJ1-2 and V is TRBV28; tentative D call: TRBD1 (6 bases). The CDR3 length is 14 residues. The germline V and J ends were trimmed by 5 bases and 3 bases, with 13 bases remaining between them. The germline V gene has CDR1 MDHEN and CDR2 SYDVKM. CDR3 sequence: CASSPQDRYYGYTF. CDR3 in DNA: TGTGCCAGCAGTCCGCAAGACAGGTACTATGGCTACACCTTC.

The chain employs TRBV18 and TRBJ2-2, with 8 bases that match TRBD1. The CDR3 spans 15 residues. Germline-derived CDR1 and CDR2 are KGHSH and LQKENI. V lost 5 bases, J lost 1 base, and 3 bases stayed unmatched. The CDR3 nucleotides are TGTGCCAGCTCATACGACAGGGGGAACACCGGGGAGCTGTTTTTT. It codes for CASSYDRGNTGELFF.

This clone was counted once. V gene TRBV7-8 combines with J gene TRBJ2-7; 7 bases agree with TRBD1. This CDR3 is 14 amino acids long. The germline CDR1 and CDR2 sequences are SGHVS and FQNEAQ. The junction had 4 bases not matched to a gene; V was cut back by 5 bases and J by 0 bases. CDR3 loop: CASSQGQDSYEQYF. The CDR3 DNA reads TGTGCCAGCAGCCAAGGACAGGACTCCTACGAGCAGTACTTC.

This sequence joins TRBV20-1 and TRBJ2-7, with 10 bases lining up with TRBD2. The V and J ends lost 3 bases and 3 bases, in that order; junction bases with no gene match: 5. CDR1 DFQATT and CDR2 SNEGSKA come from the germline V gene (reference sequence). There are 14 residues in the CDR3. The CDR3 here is CSASWVAGGYEQYF. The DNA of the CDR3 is TGCAGTGCTAGTTGGGTAGCGGGAGGCTACGAGCAGTACTTC.

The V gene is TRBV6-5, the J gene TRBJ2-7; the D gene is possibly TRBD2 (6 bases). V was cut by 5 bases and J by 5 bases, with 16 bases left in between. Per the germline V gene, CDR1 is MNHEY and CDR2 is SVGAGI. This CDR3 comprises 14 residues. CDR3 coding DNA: TGTGCCAGCAGTATAGGGAGGCAGGGACACGAGCAGTACTTC. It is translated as CASSIGRQGHEQYF.

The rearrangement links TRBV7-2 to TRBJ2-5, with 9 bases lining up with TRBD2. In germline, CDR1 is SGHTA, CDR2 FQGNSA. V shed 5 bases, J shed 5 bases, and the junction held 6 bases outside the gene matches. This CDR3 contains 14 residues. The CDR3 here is CASSLSGSGETQYF. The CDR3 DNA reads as TGTGCCAGCAGCCTTAGCGGGAGCGGTGAGACCCAGTACTTC.

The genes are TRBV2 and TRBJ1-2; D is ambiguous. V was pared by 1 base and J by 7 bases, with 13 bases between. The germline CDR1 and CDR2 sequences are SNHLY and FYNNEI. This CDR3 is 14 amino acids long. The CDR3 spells CASSEVTSFGGYTF. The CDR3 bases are TGTGCCAGCAGTGAAGTAACCAGTTTTGGTGGCTACACCTTC.

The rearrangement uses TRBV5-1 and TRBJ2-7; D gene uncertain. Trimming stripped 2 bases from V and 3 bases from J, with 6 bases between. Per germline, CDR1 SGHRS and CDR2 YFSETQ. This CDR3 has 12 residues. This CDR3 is CASSFSGYEQYF. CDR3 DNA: TGCGCCAGCAGCTTTTCGGGCTACGAGCAGTACTTC.